This T cell receptor (beta chain) stems from a study of T cells in Graves' hyperthyroidism and ophthalmopathy (dated by TCRdb to the late 2010s). For the wider study: Peripheral blood samples were taken at the time of initial diagnosis, prior to any treatment. To identify TCR V-J signatures that set the groups apart, the researchers used a discovery cohort of about a hundred patients, made up of under 50 with Graves' ophthalmopathy and 57 with stable Graves' hyperthyroidism. Prospective prediction of ophthalmopathy was tested in an independent validation cohort consisting of some 18 hyperthyroidism patients and some 16 patients who later progressed to ophthalmopathy. Following sampling, methimazole starting at 30 mg daily was given to hyperthyroidism patients, and high-dose intravenous methylprednisolone was given to ophthalmopathy patients. Thyroid tissue and blood T-cell repertoires from six Graves' hyperthyroidism patients were also compared in the study. According to the paper, TCR Vbeta CDR3 sequencing was carried out on over 130 peripheral blood samples, which came from 40 to 45 ophthalmopathy, 70 to 80 hyperthyroidism and about 17 progressor patients. The 95 to 100 discovery patients were divided at random into training and test sets in a 7:3 ratio.

The TCR beta CDR3 regions were amplified from the RNA transcripts. The first round of RT-PCR for the TCR CDR3 was performed with the HTBI primer set and the Qiagen OneStep RT-PCR kit. Libraries were constructed in a second round of multiplex PCR, after which size selection and purification were carried out. The libraries were sequenced on an Illumina HiSeq2000 using paired-end 100 bp reads. In the source study's methods: Raw data were processed with SOAPnuke, discarding reads with adapters, uncalled bases, mean Phred below 15, or no exact constant-primer or identifier match. High-quality paired reads were merged with COPE v1.2.5, and unique nucleotide sequences were defined as clonotypes. MiTCR v1.1 was used to align clonotypes to the IMGT TRBV, TRBD and TRBJ reference segments. The analysis included only V-J combinations with a frequency above 0.0001, which together covered 99.2% of the repertoires. The TCS score was defined as F50 (clonal expansion) divided by E x V (chaos), with BLOSUM62-based TCRdist calculated between CDR3 peptides within each V-J. Welch's t-statistics and random forest reduced around 510 V-J features to 10 to 15, which were used in a naive Bayes classifier (R e1071). TCRdb cleaned the public reads at Q25 with fastp, built clones with MiXCR and kept in-frame beta chains. Here each entry gathers all rows of one CDR3 protein and keeps the most common genes and DNA. The V and J calls, along with clone size, are taken from TCRdb and not from the paper's own processing. Within this sample are 450,000 to 650,000 distinct CDR3 sequences, with approximately 15% of them counted one time only. Roughly 7% of the sample is held by the ten biggest clonotypes.

This clonotype was counted at least ten times. Its cognate antigen has yet to be identified. Per-base qualities were not stored, and no clone one base away is much larger. Results and caveats for the whole study, not just this receptor: Most expanded thyroid clonotypes (frequency above 0.001) were also found in blood, which suggests that blood repertoires may mirror thyroid immune responses. In validation, the model predicted progression to ophthalmopathy with approximately 69% sensitivity and 72% to 85% specificity, a median of 6.5 months before onset. No statistical method was used to set the sample size in advance, and investigators knew the group allocation. A model built on a 13 V-J signature distinguished ophthalmopathy from stable hyperthyroidism, reaching over 85% sensitivity and around 81% specificity in cross-validation and 80%/75% in testing.

Ophthalmopathy patients had moderately to severely active disease, with a Clinical Activity Score of 3 or more, a NOSPECS grade of 4 or more, and a disease duration of less than 3 months. Patients with uncontrolled infections, other autoimmune diseases, pregnancy or lactation were excluded. Clinical symptoms, serum thyroxine and TRAb, thyroid ultrasound, and orbital computed tomography formed the basis for the diagnoses. PBMCs were isolated from roughly 10 ml of fresh peripheral blood by Ficoll-Paque density gradient centrifugation. Trizol reagent was used to extract total RNA, and RNA quality was then checked on an Agilent 2100 Bioanalyzer. V and J are truncated by 2 bases and 4 bases respectively, leaving an intervening sequence of 17 bases. From the germline V gene, CDR1 is ENHRY and CDR2 is SYGVKD. The CDR3 contains 16 residues, cysteine and phenylalanine counted. Just the 48-base CDR3 DNA is kept, in frame starting at base 1.

The clonotype comes from a woman aged 18 to 35 with Graves' ophthalmopathy. The chain employs TRBV10-3 and TRBJ1-2; confidence is insufficient to name the D gene. The sample was blood. The nucleotide sequence is given as TGTGCCATCAGTGAGGGAGCCCAACTCGCATCCTATGGCTACACCTTC. This sequence encodes CAISEGAQLASYGYTF.